This paragraph reports one T cell receptor beta chain. Its specificity is unknown. This entry comes from a study of vaccination and CD4 T cells after COVID-19. With the Oncomine TCR Beta short-read assay, DNA from cultured CD4+ T cells was sequenced. In TCRdb, the PCR reads were re-called with MiXCR into one record per CDR3 protein. The table lists some 11,000 distinct CDR3 sequences, less than 80% of them singletons. Germline V gives CDR1 DFQATT, CDR2 SNEGSKA (reference sequence). This CDR3 region has 15 residues. The V and J ends lost 6 bases and 3 bases, in that order; junction bases with no gene match: 5. The treatment: roughly 10-day PBMC culture with coronavirus spike peptide pools or control peptides (ViraFEST assay).

This receptor was taken from a human donor who had recovered from COVID-19. Sequenced material: CD4+ T cells from blood, cultured in vitro, taken before SARS-CoV-2 vaccination. The V call is TRBV20-1, the J call TRBJ2-3, with 14 bases lining up with TRBD2. CDR3 sequence (DNA): TGCAGTGCCGTCGGGACTAGCGGGAGAACAGATACGCAGTATTTT. This codes for CSAVGTSGRTDTQYF.